These 17 T cell receptor beta chains were sequenced from one sample in a study of beta chain features in type 1 diabetes. Overall study findings and caveats: There was a moderate but significant shortening of TCRB CDR3s in all four CD4+ subsets of Type 1 diabetes patients.

What was sequenced were expressed TCRB transcripts, since all of the isolated RNA had been reverse transcribed. Sequencing used immunoSEQ multiplex PCR; TCRdb keeps in-frame clones, though not all of them. The table shows roughly 240,000 clones, with 20% to 25% occurring only once. Their specific antigens are unknown. Sequencing was performed on naive CD4+ T cells from blood. These TCRs come from a woman aged 25 to 45 with type 1 diabetes.

This chain connects TRBV5-1 to TRBJ2-5; 7 bases are shared with TRBD2. CDR1 and CDR2 from the germline V gene are SGHRS and YFSETQ. The length of the CDR3 is 15 residues. After removal of 4 bases from V and 5 bases from J, the junction contained 11 bases not matched to a gene. The CDR3 DNA follows: TGCGCCAGCAGCCCCCTGGCGGGAGTACGGGAGACCCAGTACTTC. This codes for CASSPLAGVRETQYF.

In its sample, this clone was seen a few times. The chain joins TRBV28 to TRBJ2-1; tentatively, D is TRBD2 (6 bases). CDR3 length equals 16 residues. From germline, CDR1 is MDHEN and CDR2 SYDVKM. Trimming cost V 2 bases and J 7 bases, with 18 bases left between them. This chain's CDR3 is CASSLERRGRENEQFF. The CDR3 region has the DNA TGTGCCAGCAGTTTAGAGAGAAGGGGCCGGGAGAATGAGCAGTTCTTC.

This chain joins TRBV30 and TRBJ2-1; 9 nucleotides align to TRBD1. V shed 2 bases, J shed 6 bases, and the junction held 2 bases outside the gene matches. Germline-derived CDR1 and CDR2 are GTSNPN and SVGIG (reference sequence). The CDR3 spans 13 residues. DNA of the CDR3: TGTGCCTGGAGTCGGGACAGGGTCAATGAGCAGTTCTTC. Translated, it gives CAWSRDRVNEQFF.

The rearrangement joins TRBV5-1 to TRBJ1-2; possible D gene TRBD1, 6 bases. Trimming left V 2 bases short and J 0 bases short, with 11 bases between. This CDR3 contains 15 residues. Germline CDR1 is SGHRS and CDR2 is YFSETQ. The CDR3 region has the DNA TGCGCCAGCAGCTTCGGACAGAATACTAACTATGGCTACACCTTC. Translating it yields CASSFGQNTNYGYTF.

The rearrangement uses TRBV15 and TRBJ2-7, with 7 bases aligning to TRBD2. With 5 bases clipped from V and 5 bases from J, the junction kept 6 bases outside the gene matches. This CDR3 has 13 residues. Germline assignment: CDR1 LNHNV and CDR2 YYDKDF (reference sequence). The CDR3 sequence: CATSFAGANEQYF. In DNA form, the CDR3 reads TGTGCCACCAGCTTCGCGGGAGCTAACGAGCAGTACTTC.

The chain carries TRBV5-1 and TRBJ2-1; TRBD2 matches at 16 bases. CDR1 and CDR2 (germline): SGHRS, YFSETQ. V was clipped by 4 bases and J by 8 bases; unmatched bases: 12. The CDR3 is 18 residues long. The CDR3 region is CASSTPMGTSGRAYEQFF. CDR3 nucleotide sequence: TGCGCCAGCAGCACTCCCATGGGGACTAGCGGGAGGGCCTATGAGCAGTTCTTC.

The V and J genes are TRBV9 and TRBJ2-7; 7 bases agree with TRBD2. Germline V gene lookup returns CDR1 SGDLS and CDR2 YYNGEE. V was pared by 2 bases and J by 5 bases, with 1 base of the junction left unmatched. The CDR3 is made up of 12 amino acids. The CDR3 spells CASSVGGDEQYF. DNA of the CDR3: TGTGCCAGCAGCGTGGGGGGGGACGAGCAGTACTTC.

This clone was observed a few times. The J gene is TRBJ2-3, the V gene TRBV29-1; tentatively, D is TRBD2 (5 bases). V was cut by 8 bases and J by 1 base, with 13 bases left in between. This CDR3 has 13 amino acids. CDR1 is SQVTM, CDR2 ANQGSEA, per germline. The CDR3 spells CSKRSGRTDTQYF. The CDR3 DNA reads as TGCAGCAAGCGAAGCGGACGCACAGATACGCAGTATTTT.

The chain carries TRBV9 and TRBJ2-5; 8 positions agree with TRBD1. The CDR3 contains 16 residues. J lost 2 bases, V lost 4 bases, and 10 bases had no gene match. CDR1 and CDR2 from the germline V gene are SGDLS and YYNGEE. The CDR3 DNA follows: TGTGCCAGCAGCCTCGGGGACAGGCCCAGGCAAGAGACCCAGTACTTC. This encodes CASSLGDRPRQETQYF.

This clone was seen more than once but under ten times. The gene calls are TRBV29-1 and TRBJ2-4; 7 bases fit TRBD2. V shed 6 bases and J 5 bases; nucleotides not matched to a gene: 13. Germline V gene lookup returns CDR1 SQVTM and CDR2 ANQGSEA. This CDR3 contains 15 residues. The CDR3, as DNA: TGCAGCGTCATCGGACTAGACCTTAATCAAAACATTCAGTACTTC. It translates to CSVIGLDLNQNIQYF.

The V call is TRBV29-1, the J call TRBJ2-7, with 9 bases lining up with TRBD2. CDR3 length: 13 amino acids. Trimming at V came to 4 bases and at J to 0 bases, leaving 1 base not matched to a gene. Germline V gene data show CDR1 as SQVTM and CDR2 as ANQGSEA. DNA of the CDR3: TGCAGCGTTGTTAGCGGGGGCTCCTACGAGCAGTACTTC. This encodes CSVVSGGSYEQYF.

This clone has only a few counts. CDR3 sequence reads: CASSLDQETQYF. Here the CDR3 DNA reads TGTGCCAGCTCACTCGACCAAGAGACCCAGTACTTC. This chain joins TRBV18 and TRBJ2-5; D gene ambiguous. V was shortened by 4 bases and J by 0 bases, with 3 bases between the two germline ends. Per the germline V gene, CDR1 is KGHSH and CDR2 is LQKENI. This CDR3 comprises 12 residues. The whole variable domain, filled in from reference TRBV18 and TRBJ2-5, reads NAGVMQNPRHLVRRRGQEARLRCSPMKGHSHVYWYRQLPEEGLKFMVYLQKENIIDESGMPKERFSAEFPKEGPSILRIQQVVRGDSAAYFCASSLDQETQYFGPGTRLLVL.

This clone was seen a handful of times. The rearrangement links TRBV11-2 to TRBJ2-5; the match to TRBD2 covers 8 bases. The CDR3 runs 13 residues. The V and J ends lost 0 bases and 13 bases, in that order; junction bases with no gene match: 7. Germline CDR1 is SGHAT and CDR2 is FQNNGV. CDR3 nucleotides: TGTGCCAGCAGCTTAGAACGAGCGGGAGTGTCGTACTTC. This gives the protein CASSLERAGVSYF.

V is TRBV15 and J is TRBJ2-7; D is perhaps TRBD2 (5 bases). The germline V gene encodes CDR1 LNHNV and CDR2 YYDKDF (reference sequence). Trimming shortened V by 5 bases and J by 1 base, and 9 bases separated the two germline ends. The CDR3 runs to 13 residues. The CDR3 protein is CATSGRFSYEQYF. The CDR3 DNA sequence: TGTGCCACCAGCGGGAGATTTTCCTACGAGCAGTACTTC.

This clone has a handful of counts. In nucleotides, the CDR3 is TGCAGCGCCCAAAGGGGACAGGGGTATGGCTACACCTTC. It specifies CSAQRGQGYGYTF. The chain couples TRBV29-1 to TRBJ1-2, with TRBD1 matching 10 bases. Germline CDR1 is SQVTM and CDR2 is ANQGSEA. The CDR3 is made up of 13 amino acids. The junction had 7 bases not matched to a gene; V was cut back by 7 bases and J by 5 bases.

The chain couples TRBV27 to TRBJ1-3; TRBD1 matches 7 bases. Germline-derived CDR1 and CDR2 are MNHEY and SMNVEV (reference sequence). The J segment lost 4 bases and the V segment lost 9 bases, leaving 3 bases of the junction unmatched. This CDR3 has 12 amino acids. The CDR3: CASGTAGNTIYF. The CDR3 DNA reads as TGTGCCAGTGGGACAGCCGGAAACACCATATATTTT.

This clone was detected a few times. The chain combines TRBV18 with TRBJ2-7; no firm D call. The V gene's germline CDR1 is KGHSH and CDR2 LQKENI. V was clipped by 2 bases and J by 0 bases, with 14 bases between them. The CDR3 loop spans 16 amino acids. CDR3 residues: CASSPLSHSNSYEQYF. CDR3 nucleotides: TGTGCCAGCTCACCATTATCCCACTCAAACTCCTACGAGCAGTACTTC.